Listed below are T cell receptor beta chains from one sample, sequenced in a study of blood T cell repertoires in COVID-19. This table comes from immunoSEQ multiplex PCR, and its TCRdb copy is limited to in-frame clones, with some not included. The sample comprises 220,000 or so clones, about four fifths of which are singletons, and 3.6% rests with the top ten. Sequenced: peripheral blood. These receptors originate from an elderly woman with acute or convalescent COVID-19. Both conserved end residues are part of each CDR3. A D gene is named only where the DNA matches it firmly. Size is omitted from some rows. Given values are once, few, many or a class for expanded clones.

TRBD1	TRBJ1-1	few	TRBV7-9	CASSGTGRTRGGTEAFF	TGTGCCAGCAGCGGGACAGGGAGAACACGGGGTGGTACTGAAGCTTTCTTT
TRBD1	TRBJ1-5	NA	TRBV30	CAWGQANYNQPQHF	TGTGCCTGGGGACAGGCTAATTATAATCAGCCCCAGCATTTT
NA	TRBJ2-7	NA	TRBV6-5	CASSRDPGPYEQYF	TGTGCCAGCAGCCGGGATCCTGGCCCCTACGAGCAGTACTTC
NA	TRBJ2-7	NA	TRBV19	CASSIGGQSLLGKYF	TGTGCCAGTAGTATAGGAGGACAGAGTCTCCTCGGCAAGTACTTC
NA	TRBJ1-1	NA	TRBV28	CASSLGLGQLNTEAFF	TGTGCCAGCAGTTTGGGGCTGGGGCAATTGAACACTGAAGCTTTCTTT
TRBD1	TRBJ1-1	once	TRBV24-1	CATSDLQGNRTEAFF	TGTGCCACCAGTGATCTACAGGGGAATCGGACTGAAGCTTTCTTT
NA	TRBJ2-4	NA	TRBV7-2	CASRLGQPSPRDIQYF	TGTGCCAGCAGACTCGGACAGCCTTCCCCGAGGGACATTCAGTACTTC
NA	TRBJ2-1	NA	TRBV7-2	CASSSGLGGVREQFF	TGTGCCAGCAGTTCCGGACTGGGTGGCGTGCGGGAGCAGTTCTTC
NA	TRBJ2-1	once	TRBV30	CAWITGSSYNEQFF	TGTGCCTGGATTACTGGGAGCTCCTACAATGAGCAGTTCTTC
TRBD1	TRBJ1-4	NA	TRBV10-1	CASSSPTGFREKLFF	TGCGCCAGCAGTTCCCCGACAGGGTTTCGAGAAAAACTGTTTTTT
NA	TRBJ2-1	few	TRBV6-2/TRBV6-3	CASSYSTPEEQFF	TGTGCCAGCAGTTACTCGACCCCGGAGGAGCAGTTCTTC
NA	TRBJ2-7	once	TRBV11-3	CASSLAAISYEQYF	TGTGCCAGCAGCTTAGCAGCGATCTCCTACGAGCAGTACTTC
TRBD1	TRBJ1-2	NA	TRBV5-4	CASSRGTGEYGYTF	TGTGCCAGCAGCCGGGGGACAGGGGAGTATGGCTACACCTTC
NA	TRBJ1-2	few	TRBV29-1	CSVEGLDGYTF	TGCAGTGTAGAAGGGCTCGATGGCTACACCTTC
NA	TRBJ1-3	NA	TRBV5-1	CASSPYSSGNTIYF	TGCGCCAGCAGCCCGTACAGCTCTGGAAACACCATATATTTT
TRBD1	TRBJ1-5	NA	TRBV6-6	CASSSPGTASNQPQHF	TGTGCCAGCAGTTCTCCCGGGACAGCTAGCAATCAGCCCCAGCATTTT
NA	TRBJ2-3	NA	TRBV24-1	CATSSGVSDTQYF	TGTGCCACCAGTTCCGGGGTCTCAGATACGCAGTATTTT
NA	TRBJ1-1	NA	TRBV29-1	CSVKKAEQNTEAFF	TGCAGCGTTAAGAAAGCGGAACAGAACACTGAAGCTTTCTTT
TRBD2	TRBJ2-5	once	TRBV4-2	CASSQHSLAGGPKTQYF	TGTGCCAGCAGCCAACATTCTTTAGCGGGGGGGCCAAAGACCCAGTACTTC
TRBD1	TRBJ1-1	NA	TRBV6-1	CASTDRGQYTEAFF	TGTGCCAGCACGGACAGGGGGCAGTACACTGAAGCTTTCTTT
NA	TRBJ1-2	NA	TRBV4-2	CASSLGGDYGYTF	TGTGCCAGCAGCCTCGGGGGAGACTATGGCTACACCTTC
TRBD1	TRBJ1-1	NA	TRBV24-1	CATSDPGTGNTEAFF	TGTGCCACCAGTGATCCCGGGACAGGGAACACTGAAGCTTTCTTT
TRBD1	TRBJ2-1	NA	TRBV18	CASSPGTAPYNEQFF	TGTGCCAGCTCACCCGGGACAGCCCCCTACAATGAGCAGTTCTTC
TRBD2	TRBJ2-1	NA	TRBV7-2	CASSLGLANVEQFF	TGTGCCAGCAGCTTAGGACTAGCGAACGTGGAGCAGTTCTTC
NA	TRBJ1-1	NA	TRBV5-1	CASSLASSRANTEAFF	TGCGCCAGCAGCTTGGCTTCATCCAGGGCGAACACTGAAGCTTTCTTT
TRBD1	TRBJ2-5	few	TRBV4-2	CASSQDGGTGQETQYF	TGTGCCAGCAGCCAAGATGGGGGGACAGGCCAAGAGACCCAGTACTTC
TRBD2	TRBJ2-5	NA	TRBV10-2	CASRRSGLAGSQETQYF	TGCGCCAGCAGGAGATCAGGACTAGCGGGGAGCCAAGAGACCCAGTACTTC